A selection of T cell receptor beta chains follows, all from one sample in a study of shared clonotypes between healthy human individuals. TCRdb's copy holds only in-frame clones and misses some; the assay was immunoSEQ multiplex PCR. The sample lists over a million clones; approximately 68% were seen once. Sequenced: memory CD4+ T cells sorted from blood. These receptor sequences come from a man aged 18-30 years in good health. Both conserved end residues are part of each CDR3. Each record gives: D gene, clone size, V gene, J gene, CDR3 DNA, CDR3 protein. D genes are given only for firm matches. Expanded clones get a size class; other rows say once, few or many, or leave the size out.

TRBD1	.	TRBV10-3	TRBJ2-7	TGTGCCCCACCGGGACAGGACAGCTACGAGCAGTACTTC	CAPPGQDSYEQYF
TRBD1	.	TRBV5-1	TRBJ2-5	TGCGCCAGCACCATTGGGGACAGAGGGTACCAAGAGACCCAGTACTTC	CASTIGDRGYQETQYF
.	.	TRBV5-8	TRBJ2-7	TGTGCCAGCAGCAACTTCTTAACGGGCACCTACGAGCAGTACTTC	CASSNFLTGTYEQYF
.	.	TRBV11-2	TRBJ2-4	TGTGCCAGCAGCCTAGCCGGGGCAGTGACAGCCAAAAACATTCAGTACTTC	CASSLAGAVTAKNIQYF
TRBD1	.	TRBV12-5	TRBJ2-5	TGTGCTAGTGGGACGGGACAGGGGAGGGAGACCCAGTACTTC	CASGTGQGRETQYF
TRBD2	.	TRBV9	TRBJ2-3	TGTGCCAGCAGCGTAGAAGGTAGCGGGAAACGAACGCAGTATTTT	CASSVEGSGKRTQYF
.	once	TRBV15	TRBJ2-6	TGTGCCACCAGCAGAGGCGCATCTGGGGCCAACGTCCTGACTTTC	CATSRGASGANVLTF
.	.	TRBV6-6	TRBJ1-3	TGTGCCAGCAGTCCTGGGAGGGCTGGAAACACCATATATTTT	CASSPGRAGNTIYF
TRBD2	.	TRBV7-8	TRBJ2-3	TGTGCCAGCAGCCCCTTCAGCGGGAGGTCAGATACGCAGTATTTT	CASSPFSGRSDTQYF
.	.	TRBV11-2	TRBJ2-7	TGTGCCAGCAACCGGGACGGCGGTCATCGGGAGCAGTACTTC	CASNRDGGHREQYF
TRBD2	.	TRBV5-3	TRBJ2-1	TGTGCCAGAAGCCGCCCATTTAGCGGGAGAGTTCCCTACAATGAGCAGTTCTTC	CARSRPFSGRVPYNEQFF
.	once	TRBV7-3	TRBJ2-5	TGTGCCAGCAGCTTAAGCCCCGGGACACAAGAGACCCAGTACTTC	CASSLSPGTQETQYF
.	.	TRBV10-3	TRBJ1-2	TGTGCCATCAAGAGTGGGAGTGGCTACACCTTC	CAIKSGSGYTF
.	.	TRBV14	TRBJ2-7	TGTGCCAGCAGCCGACGTGGGACGGGGACCTACGAGCAGTACTTC	CASSRRGTGTYEQYF
TRBD1	.	TRBV5-1	TRBJ1-1	TGCGCCAGCAGCTTGGCGGTGACAGGGGCAACTGAAGCTTTCTTT	CASSLAVTGATEAFF
.	.	TRBV18	TRBJ2-1	TGTGCCAGCTCACCCTCTTGGGATATAGGCAATGAGCAGTTCTTC	CASSPSWDIGNEQFF
TRBD1	.	TRBV7-2	TRBJ2-1	TGTGCCAGCAGCCCTAATTACAGGGGGAAGGTCGATGAGCAGTTCTTC	CASSPNYRGKVDEQFF
TRBD1	few	TRBV10-1	TRBJ2-3	TGCGCCAGCAGTGAGTCCGGATACTGGACAGGAGACACAGATACGCAGTATTTT	CASSESGYWTGDTDTQYF
.	few	TRBV11-3	TRBJ2-3	TGTGCCAGCAGCTTAGGGATGGCCTCGGGCAGGGAGAAGCAGTATTTT	CASSLGMASGREKQYF
.	few	TRBV4-1	TRBJ1-6	TGCGCCAGCAGCCAAGGAGGGGGATTTGATTCACCCCTCCACTTT	CASSQGGGFDSPLHF
.	.	TRBV28	TRBJ1-2	TGTGCCAGCAGTTCCACAGGGCGCGGCTATGGCTACACCTTC	CASSSTGRGYGYTF
TRBD1	once	TRBV7-9	TRBJ1-3	TGTGCCAGCAGCCCCGAGGGGGCCAACCTAAACACCATATATTTT	CASSPEGANLNTIYF
.	.	TRBV30	TRBJ2-1	TGTGCCTCCCAATCGGGGGTGTACAATGAGCAGTTCTTC	CASQSGVYNEQFF
TRBD2	.	TRBV15	TRBJ2-2	TGTGCCACCAGCAGAGCTCTTAGCGGGACCGGGGAGCTGTTTTTT	CATSRALSGTGELFF
.	.	TRBV27	TRBJ2-5	TGTGCCAGCAGTTTAAGCCGCAAGGAGACCCAGTACTTC	CASSLSRKETQYF
.	.	TRBV18	TRBJ2-6	TGTGCCAGCTTACCGACAGGCCTTTCCTCTGGGGCCAACGTCCTGACTTTC	CASLPTGLSSGANVLTF
.	few	TRBV5-1	TRBJ2-7	TGCGCCAGCAGCCCCACGACTTCCTCTAGGGAGCAGTACTTC	CASSPTTSSREQYF
.	few	TRBV27	TRBJ1-1	TGTGCCAGCATGTACCACACTGAAGCTTTCTTT	CASMYHTEAFF
TRBD1	.	TRBV19	TRBJ1-5	TGTGCCAGTAACGAACAGGGGGCCAACAATCAGCCCCAGCATTTT	CASNEQGANNQPQHF
TRBD2	.	TRBV5-1	TRBJ2-3	TGCGCCAGCAGCTTGGTGGGAGGGATAGATACGCAGTATTTT	CASSLVGGIDTQYF
TRBD1	.	TRBV27	TRBJ1-1	TGTGCCAGCAGGGGACAGGGAACCCTCGACACTGAAGCTTTCTTT	CASRGQGTLDTEAFF
.	many	TRBV4-1	TRBJ1-6	TGCGCCAGCAGCCAGGATCCACAGGGAGTTAATTCACCCCTCCACTTT	CASSQDPQGVNSPLHF
.	.	TRBV6-6	TRBJ1-2	TGTGCCAGCACCTCCAAGGGGGGCGAAAGAGGCTACACCTTC	CASTSKGGERGYTF
.	few	TRBV10-3	TRBJ2-3	TGTGCCATCACTCGGGACGGAACAGATACGCAGTATTTT	CAITRDGTDTQYF
TRBD2	once	TRBV2	TRBJ2-3	TGTGCCAGCAAGCTCTCCGGGGGGTTTGATACGCAGTATTTT	CASKLSGGFDTQYF
TRBD2	.	TRBV7-2	TRBJ2-7	TGTGCCAGCAGCTTAGAGGGACTAACTTCCTACGAGCAGTACTTC	CASSLEGLTSYEQYF
.	.	TRBV6-1	TRBJ1-5	TGTGCCAGCAGTGGCGGGACAAATAGCAATCAGCCCCAGCATTTT	CASSGGTNSNQPQHF
.	once	TRBV7-2	TRBJ2-7	TGTGCCAGCAGCCAGGGTCTGGGTAAAGGGTACGAGCAGTACTTC	CASSQGLGKGYEQYF
.	.	TRBV7-2	TRBJ1-3	TGTGCCAGCAGCTTAACAGGCACGACTGGAAACACCATATATTTT	CASSLTGTTGNTIYF
.	.	TRBV2	TRBJ1-6	TGTGCCAGCATGGCAGAGCGATCACCCCTCCACTTT	CASMAERSPLHF
.	.	TRBV5-4	TRBJ1-1	TGTGCCAGCAGCGGTGGCGGGGCAAATCAGAACACTGAAGCTTTCTTT	CASSGGGANQNTEAFF
.	.	TRBV18	TRBJ1-5	TGTGCCAGCTCACCACGAGGGGGGTTCGACGGCAATCAGCCCCAGCATTTT	CASSPRGGFDGNQPQHF
.	.	TRBV5-6	TRBJ1-3	TGTGCCAGCAGCTTGTCAGTCTCTGGAAACACCATATATTTT	CASSLSVSGNTIYF
TRBD1	once	TRBV27	TRBJ1-2	TGTGCCAGCAGCCGAGACAGGGCCGGTGGATTAGGCTACACCTTC	CASSRDRAGGLGYTF
TRBD1	.	TRBV5-1	TRBJ2-5	TGCGCCAGCAGCATCGGACAGGGGGCAGTGGAGACCCAGTACTTC	CASSIGQGAVETQYF
.	.	TRBV9	TRBJ1-6	TGTGCCAGCAGCGTAGGGGGGGTTTATAATTCACCCCTCCACTTT	CASSVGGVYNSPLHF
.	few	TRBV10-3	TRBJ1-5	TGTGCCATCAGTGATGGTGAGAAGCAGCCCCAGCATTTT	CAISDGEKQPQHF
.	.	TRBV19	TRBJ2-7	TGTGCCAGCTCCTCCGGGGGCCACGAGCAGTACTTC	CASSSGGHEQYF
.	.	TRBV28	TRBJ1-5	TGTGCCACCAGGGCGGCCAATCAGCCCCAGCATTTT	CATRAANQPQHF
.	.	TRBV18	TRBJ2-6	TGTGCCAGCTCACCAGACAGCTCTGGGGCCAACGTCCTGACTTTC	CASSPDSSGANVLTF
.	.	TRBV6-5	TRBJ2-7	TGTGCCAGCAGGCCAGGGGGGGGGTACTACGAGCAGTACTTC	CASRPGGGYYEQYF
.	.	TRBV7-9	TRBJ1-3	TGTGCCAGCACCGGGGGCCTCGGAAACACCATATATTTT	CASTGGLGNTIYF
TRBD1	few	TRBV12-5	TRBJ2-5	TGTGCTAGTGGTTTTACAGGGGTGGAGACCCAGTACTTC	CASGFTGVETQYF
TRBD2	.	TRBV7-2	TRBJ2-3	TGTGCCAGCAGCTTAGATGCGGGAGTCGTCACTACGCAGTATTTT	CASSLDAGVVTTQYF
TRBD1	.	TRBV5-1	TRBJ1-3	TGCGCCAGCAGCTTAGAGGGACAGGCGAACTCTGGAAACACCATATATTTT	CASSLEGQANSGNTIYF